This is a list of T cell receptor beta chains from one sample in a study of OX40 agonist ivuxolimab in advanced cancers. Profiling relied on immunoSEQ multiplex PCR, and the TCRdb table lists in-frame clones only, not all of them. The table includes some 90,000 clones, about 90% detected once. Sequences were derived from CD4+ or CD8+ T cells sorted from blood, sampled in a trial of the OX40 agonist ivuxolimab. The receptors come from an adult with an advanced solid tumor such as melanoma, head and neck, liver or kidney cancer. Each CDR3 is given with its conserved first and last residue. The D gene is left open where the match is weak. Not every row has a clone size; where given, it reads once, few, many or a size class.

TRBJ2-2 | once | TRBV7-6 | . | CASSLGGWQHGELFF | TGTGCCAGCAGCTTAGGGGGATGGCAGCACGGGGAGCTGTTTTTT
TRBJ1-2 | . | TRBV9 | TRBD1 | CASSARTGLSGYTF | TGTGCCAGCAGCGCAAGGACAGGGTTAAGTGGCTACACCTTC
TRBJ2-7 | . | TRBV7-2 | TRBD2 | CASSSRTSGISSYEQYF | TGTGCCAGCAGCTCGAGGACTAGCGGGATAAGTTCCTACGAGCAGTACTTC
TRBJ2-2 | . | TRBV11-1 | . | CASSLEWTSTGELFF | TGTGCCAGCAGCTTAGAGTGGACATCCACCGGGGAGCTGTTTTTT
TRBJ2-1 | . | TRBV11-3 | TRBD2 | CASSSGSGTLGYNEQFF | TGTGCCAGCAGCTCAGGAAGCGGGACCTTGGGCTACAATGAGCAGTTCTTC
TRBJ1-6 | . | TRBV7-2 | . | CASVDRRETLYNSPLHF | TGTGCCAGCGTAGATCGCAGGGAGACCCTCTATAATTCACCCCTCCACTTT
TRBJ2-3 | . | TRBV19 | TRBD2 | CASSIGLLAGVTDTQYF | TGTGCCAGTAGTATCGGTTTGCTAGCGGGTGTTACAGATACGCAGTATTTT
TRBJ2-1 | . | TRBV7-2 | TRBD2 | CASIHNRGDYNEQFF | TGTGCCAGCATACATAACCGGGGGGACTACAATGAGCAGTTCTTC
TRBJ1-2 | . | TRBV11-2 | . | CAIQSSGQSLYGYTF | TGTGCCATCCAGTCATCCGGACAGAGCCTCTATGGCTACACCTTC
TRBJ2-3 | . | TRBV5-4 | TRBD2 | CASSSKTSGWADTQYF | TGTGCCAGCAGCTCGAAGACTAGCGGGTGGGCAGATACGCAGTATTTT
TRBJ2-1 | . | TRBV5-1 | TRBD2 | CASSPGTSGRGSYNEQFF | TGCGCCAGCAGCCCGGGGACTAGCGGGAGGGGCTCCTACAATGAGCAGTTCTTC